This T cell receptor beta chain was obtained from a study of shared clonotypes between healthy human individuals. CD45RO negativity and positive selection for CCR7 defined naive CD8 cells, a population that excluded terminally differentiated effector memory CD45RA+ cells. Caucasian adults living in Nashville, Tennessee, provided all samples. This clone was seen only once. The antigen remains undetermined. In germline, CDR1 is MNHNY, CDR2 SVGAGI (reference sequence). CDR3 length: 12 residues. V was clipped by 0 bases and J by 4 bases, with 3 bases between them. Some clones are missing from TCRdb's copy, which holds only in-frame ones; the method was immunoSEQ multiplex PCR. This table has about 750,000 clones, 90% to 95% appearing once. Overall study results and limits: Only blood was sampled; tissue repertoires likely differ.

The gene calls are TRBV6-6 and TRBJ1-1, with D unclear. This receptor was obtained from a man aged 25-45 years in good health. Sequencing input: naive CD8+ T cells sorted from blood. This CDR3 reads CASSYSPTEAFF. CDR3 DNA: TGTGCCAGCAGTTACTCCCCCACTGAAGCTTTCTTT.